This is a list of T cell receptor beta chains from one sample in a study of human T cells and chemical hapten exposure. TCRdb reprocessed the RACE reads with MiXCR, giving one entry per CDR3 protein. The sample has just over 70,000 distinct CDR3 sequences, 8.5% to 14% seen once. Material: whole blood, obtained in connection with sensitization to the hapten diphenylcyclopropenone (DPC). These receptors all come from a woman in her forties or fifties with alopecia areata. Some clones in this sample may be carry-over from other donors' samples. Both conserved end residues are part of each CDR3. D genes are given only for firm matches. Rows give clone size only sometimes, using once, few, many, or a class for an expanded clone.

size	V	J	D	CDR3	DNA
few	TRBV7-9	TRBJ2-3	-	CASGTQGFTDTQYF	TGTGCCAGCGGCACACAGGGATTCACAGATACGCAGTATTTT
many	TRBV6-5	TRBJ1-2	-	CASSYSTAPVGGYTF	TGTGCCAGCAGTTACTCGACGGCCCCAGTCGGTGGCTACACCTTC
-	TRBV29-1	TRBJ1-5	-	CSVPRPGDSNQPQHF	TGCAGCGTTCCCCGTCCCGGGGATAGCAATCAGCCCCAGCATTTT
many	TRBV19	TRBJ2-2	-	CASNKGTGELFF	TGTGCCAGTAACAAGGGCACCGGGGAGCTGTTTTTT
many	TRBV5-1	TRBJ1-1	TRBD1	CASSRQGNTEAFF	TGCGCCAGCAGCCGACAGGGAAACACTGAAGCTTTCTTT
many	TRBV18	TRBJ2-5	-	CASSPGPQETQYF	TGTGCCAGCTCACCGGGACCACAAGAGACCCAGTACTTC
many	TRBV5-5	TRBJ2-5	-	CASSQGGPRQETQYF	TGTGCCAGCAGCCAGGGCGGACCCCGTCAAGAGACCCAGTACTTC
-	TRBV5-1	TRBJ2-5	-	CASSGGALAGTQYF	TGCGCCAGCAGCGGGGGGGCCCTGGCGGGGACCCAGTACTTC
-	TRBV29-1	TRBJ2-1	-	CSIFYEQFF	TGCAGCATCTTCTATGAGCAGTTCTTC
-	TRBV3-1	TRBJ1-2	-	CASSQSWEGPYGYTF	TGTGCCAGCAGCCAAAGTTGGGAGGGACCCTATGGCTACACCTTC
few	TRBV28	TRBJ1-1	-	CASTSQGNTEAFF	TGTGCCAGCACTTCACAGGGTAACACTGAAGCTTTCTTT
-	TRBV28	TRBJ2-7	-	CASSDDRYEQYF	TGTGCCAGCAGCGACGATAGATACGAGCAGTACTTC
-	TRBV30	TRBJ2-5	-	CAWSEGPGAGTQYF	TGTGCCTGGAGTGAGGGGCCCGGCGCAGGGACCCAGTACTTC
-	TRBV5-4	TRBJ2-2	TRBD1	CASSSTDRGTGELFF	TGTGCCAGCAGCTCGACGGACAGGGGCACCGGGGAGCTGTTTTTT
many	TRBV18	TRBJ2-1	TRBD2	CASSQSSGGAGNEQFF	TGTGCCAGCTCACAGTCCAGCGGGGGGGCCGGAAATGAGCAGTTCTTC
-	TRBV20-1	TRBJ2-7	TRBD2	CSASLGTSAREQYF	TGCAGTGCCTCTCTCGGGACTAGTGCCCGCGAGCAGTACTTC
many	TRBV5-4	TRBJ2-5	TRBD2	CASSASGSPQETQYF	TGTGCCAGCAGCGCTAGCGGGAGCCCCCAAGAGACCCAGTACTTC
-	TRBV7-8	TRBJ2-5	-	CASSFSGRQETQYF	TGTGCCAGCAGCTTTTCAGGAAGACAAGAGACCCAGTACTTC
-	TRBV18	TRBJ1-6	-	CASSSGSYNSPLHF	TGTGCCAGCTCATCAGGGTCCTATAATTCACCCCTCCACTTT
many	TRBV7-8	TRBJ2-5	-	CASSFGGGETQYF	TGTGCCAGCAGCTTTGGAGGGGGGGAGACCCAGTACTTC
many	TRBV10-2	TRBJ2-3	-	CASSDQKSAQYF	TGCGCCAGCAGTGATCAGAAAAGTGCGCAGTATTTT
once	TRBV27	TRBJ2-3	TRBD2	CASSILAGGPVSTDTQYF	TGTGCCAGCAGTATTCTAGCGGGGGGCCCTGTGAGCACAGATACGCAGTATTTT
few	TRBV7-2	TRBJ2-1	-	CASSLGLGGALNEQFF	TGTGCCAGCAGCTTGGGGCTAGGGGGGGCTTTGAATGAGCAGTTCTTC
many	TRBV5-1	TRBJ2-3	TRBD1	CASRPGTGADTQYF	TGCGCCAGCCGACCCGGGACAGGTGCAGATACGCAGTATTTT
-	TRBV27	TRBJ2-4	-	CASRSSWNSFQYF	TGTGCCAGCAGGAGTTCATGGAATAGCTTTCAGTACTTC
-	TRBV29-1	TRBJ1-1	-	CSVEDGGMGTEAFF	TGCAGCGTTGAAGATGGGGGGATGGGCACTGAAGCTTTCTTT
-	TRBV28	TRBJ1-5	-	CASKRDLAINQPQHF	TGTGCCAGCAAACGGGATTTAGCAATCAATCAGCCCCAGCATTTT
-	TRBV7-9	TRBJ1-1	-	CASSLASGQTEAFF	TGTGCCAGCAGCTTAGCATCAGGCCAGACTGAAGCTTTCTTT
few	TRBV28	TRBJ2-1	-	CASGDFRTLYF	TGTGCCAGCGGAGACTTTAGGACTCTCTATTTC
-	TRBV29-1	TRBJ2-7	TRBD1	CSVEAIAGRTGFDEQYF	TGCAGCGTTGAAGCGATCGCGGGCAGGACAGGGTTCGACGAGCAGTACTTC
-	TRBV29-1	TRBJ1-4	-	CSVAGTPEGNEKLFF	TGCAGCGTTGCCGGGACCCCGGAGGGCAATGAAAAACTGTTTTTT
many	TRBV3-1	TRBJ2-5	TRBD2	CASSQEFGAGGRLETQYF	TGTGCCAGCAGCCAAGAATTTGGAGCGGGGGGTCGGTTAGAGACCCAGTACTTC
many	TRBV5-5	TRBJ1-1	-	CASSLEPGHLNTEAFF	TGTGCCAGCAGCTTGGAGCCCGGACACCTGAACACTGAAGCTTTCTTT
few	TRBV29-1	TRBJ2-7	-	CSVGGTGGIYEQYF	TGCAGCGTTGGTGGTACGGGGGGCATCTACGAGCAGTACTTC
-	TRBV3-1	TRBJ2-3	TRBD2	CASSPSGRKFGDTQYF	TGTGCCAGCAGCCCTAGCGGGAGGAAGTTTGGAGATACGCAGTATTTT
-	TRBV20-1	TRBJ2-7	TRBD1	CSARGEGAGYEQYF	TGCAGTGCTAGAGGCGAGGGGGCAGGATACGAGCAGTACTTC
few	TRBV5-8	TRBJ2-4	TRBD1	CASSLATGGRFLYIQYF	TGTGCCAGCAGCTTGGCGACAGGGGGAAGATTTTTGTACATTCAGTACTTC
-	TRBV28	TRBJ2-6	-	CASSAWSGANVLTF	TGTGCCAGCAGCGCTTGGTCTGGGGCCAACGTCCTGACTTTC
few	TRBV5-1	TRBJ2-1	-	CASFDGSSYNEQFF	TGCGCCAGCTTTGACGGCAGCTCCTACAATGAGCAGTTCTTC
few	TRBV5-4	TRBJ1-6	-	CASSRDPNSPLHF	TGTGCCAGCAGCCGGGACCCTAATTCACCCCTCCACTTT
many	TRBV7-2	TRBJ2-1	-	CASSLVVNEQFF	TGTGCCAGCAGCTTAGTAGTAAATGAGCAGTTCTTC
many	TRBV7-7	TRBJ2-5	-	CASSLLSGGYQETQYF	TGTGCTAGCAGTCTCCTTAGCGGAGGGTACCAAGAGACCCAGTACTTC
few	TRBV18	TRBJ1-1	-	CASSPESGADTEAFF	TGTGCCAGCTCACCAGAGTCGGGGGCGGACACTGAAGCTTTCTTT
few	TRBV6-6	TRBJ2-7	-	CASSYSPRGIEQYF	TGTGCCAGCAGTTATTCCCCGAGGGGGATCGAGCAGTACTTC
-	TRBV12-3/TRBV12-4	TRBJ2-7	TRBD1	CASSLAQGQREQYF	TGTGCCAGCAGTTTAGCCCAGGGACAGAGGGAGCAGTACTTC
many	TRBV19	TRBJ2-3	-	CASSMVGTDTQYF	TGTGCCAGTAGTATGGTGGGCACAGATACGCAGTATTTT
many	TRBV18	TRBJ1-6	-	CASSPLAGAYNSPLHF	TGTGCCAGCTCACCACTGGCGGGAGCCTATAATTCACCCCTCCACTTT
few	TRBV10-3	TRBJ2-3	TRBD2	CAIRASLAGVTDTQYF	TGTGCCATCAGGGCGTCCTTGGCGGGAGTTACAGATACGCAGTATTTT
many	TRBV12-3/TRBV12-4	TRBJ2-3	TRBD2	CASSLVAGGTDTQYF	TGTGCCAGCAGTTTGGTAGCGGGAGGTACAGATACGCAGTATTTT
-	TRBV29-1	TRBJ2-5	-	CSVEGQIQETQYF	TGCAGCGTTGAAGGACAGATCCAAGAGACCCAGTACTTC
many	TRBV6-6	TRBJ1-4	-	CASSSPDLAEEKLFF	TGTGCCAGCAGTTCGCCTGACCTGGCGGAGGAAAAACTGTTTTTT
-	TRBV3-2	TRBJ1-1	-	CASPSDGRPDTEAFF	TGTGCCAGCCCGTCCGATGGGCGCCCGGACACTGAAGCTTTCTTT
few	TRBV4-2	TRBJ2-2	-	CASSQGASPGELFF	TGTGCCAGCAGCCAAGGGGCTAGCCCCGGGGAGCTGTTTTTT
many	TRBV6-4	TRBJ2-3	-	CASSWGSMEDTQYF	TGTGCCAGCAGTTGGGGCTCCATGGAAGATACGCAGTATTTT